The rows below give T cell receptor beta chains drawn from one sample of a study of human T cells and chemical hapten exposure. In TCRdb, the RACE reads were re-called with MiXCR into one record per CDR3 protein. The sample lists 65,000 to 85,000 distinct CDR3 sequences, roughly 12% seen once, with 3.5% in the top ten. The sequences come from whole blood, collected in connection with sensitization to the hapten diphenylcyclopropenone (DPC). The receptors originated from a woman between 55 and 75 years old with alopecia areata. Some clones in this sample may be carry-over from other donors' samples. Both conserved end residues are part of each CDR3. A D gene is named only where the DNA matches it firmly. The size entry is marked missing in some rows and otherwise reads once, few, many or a size class.

>.|13|.|TRBJ2-7|TRBV5-1
TGCGCCAGCAGCTTTTCAGTAACCTACGAGCAGTACTTC
CASSFSVTYEQYF
>.|13|many|TRBJ1-1|TRBV18
TGTGCCAGCTCACTTGCCTCAGACACTGAAGCTTTCTTT
CASSLASDTEAFF
>.|16|few|TRBJ1-4|TRBV12-3/TRBV12-4
TGTGCCAGCAGTCCCACGTGGGGGGGGAATGTTGAAAAACTGTTTTTT
CASSPTWGGNVEKLFF
>.|13|many|TRBJ2-7|TRBV29-1
TGCACGCATCGGCCAGGGCTTTCCTACGAGCAGTACTTC
CTHRPGLSYEQYF
>.|13|many|TRBJ1-1|TRBV29-1
TGCAGCGTTGTGGCAGGCGTGAACACTGAAGCTTTCTTT
CSVVAGVNTEAFF
>TRBD1|16|.|TRBJ2-1|TRBV7-9
TGTGCCAGCAGCTTACCTCGGACAGGGGACTACAATGAGCAGTTCTTC
CASSLPRTGDYNEQFF
>.|14|few|TRBJ2-7|TRBV6-5
TGTGCCAGCAGCTACCAGAACGGTGCCTACGAGCAGTACTTC
CASSYQNGAYEQYF
>.|13|.|TRBJ2-3|TRBV24-1
TGTGCCACCAGCCCCCCCGACACAGATACGCAGTATTTT
CATSPPDTDTQYF
>TRBD2|14|.|TRBJ2-1|TRBV29-1
TGCAGCGTTGACGGCACTAGCGGGGGGTATGAGCAGTTCTTC
CSVDGTSGGYEQFF
>.|14|many|TRBJ2-2|TRBV14
TGTGCCAGCAGCCAAGTGAGAGGGGCCGGGGAGCTGTTTTTT
CASSQVRGAGELFF
>.|15|.|TRBJ2-3|TRBV4-1
TGCGCCAGCAGCCAGACAAACAGGGAAACAGATACGCAGTATTTT
CASSQTNRETDTQYF
>.|11|many|TRBJ1-2|TRBV29-1
TGCAGCGTTGAAACCGGCTATGGCTACACCTTC
CSVETGYGYTF
>TRBD1|15|.|TRBJ2-3|TRBV7-3
TGTGCCAGCAGCCCCCTGACAGGGGGGACAGATACGCAGTATTTT
CASSPLTGGTDTQYF
>.|14|.|TRBJ1-1|TRBV20-1
TGCAGTGCTAGAGACAGGGTTAGTAGCCGTGAAGCTTTCTTT
CSARDRVSSREAFF
>.|12|many|TRBJ2-3|TRBV3-1
TGTGCCAGCAGCTGGGGCACAGATACGCAGTATTTT
CASSWGTDTQYF
>.|15|few|TRBJ1-2|TRBV3-1
TGTGCCAGCAGCAAAGAGGCGGGTCCGGGCTATGGCTACACCTTC
CASSKEAGPGYGYTF
>.|13|few|TRBJ1-1|TRBV5-1
TGCGCCAGCAGTAGTAAGGCGAACACTGAAGCTTTCTTT
CASSSKANTEAFF
>.|14|many|TRBJ1-6|TRBV20-1
TGCAGTGCTAGAGTCGCAGGGAAGGACTCACCCCTCCACTTT
CSARVAGKDSPLHF
>.|12|many|TRBJ2-7|TRBV20-1
TGCAGTGCTTGGGACTTAGGTAACGAGCAGTACTTC
CSAWDLGNEQYF
>.|14|few|TRBJ1-1|TRBV16
TGTGCCAGCAGCCAAAGTACCAGGAACACTGAAGCTTTCTTT
CASSQSTRNTEAFF
>.|11|many|TRBJ2-1|TRBV12-3/TRBV12-4
TGTGCCAGCAGTTTAGGGACTGAGCAGTTCTTC
CASSLGTEQFF
>TRBD1|15|.|TRBJ1-1|TRBV6-1
TGTGCCAGCAGAGATCCCGGGACAGGGTCCACTGAAGCTTTCTTT
CASRDPGTGSTEAFF
>TRBD2|15|.|TRBJ2-1|TRBV18
TGTGCCAGCTCACCACCGGGCGGGGGAAACAATGAGCAGTTCTTC
CASSPPGGGNNEQFF
>.|12|.|TRBJ2-7|TRBV2
TGTGCCAGCCGCACCCTAACCTACGAGCAGTACTTC
CASRTLTYEQYF
>.|12|.|TRBJ1-2|TRBV30
TGTGCCTGGAGTGTGGTGGTCTATGGCTACACCTTC
CAWSVVVYGYTF
>TRBD1|15|.|TRBJ2-7|TRBV10-3
TGTGCCATCAGTGAGTCGGGGACAGGGTCCTACGAGCAGTACTTC
CAISESGTGSYEQYF
>TRBD1|14|many|TRBJ2-5|TRBV3-1
TGTGCCAGCAGCCAAGCGCGACAGGGGACGACCCAGTACTTC
CASSQARQGTTQYF
>TRBD1|16|many|TRBJ1-2|TRBV9
TGTGCCAGCAGCCCCGGGACAGGGAGTGAGTCCTATGGCTACACCTTC
CASSPGTGSESYGYTF
>TRBD2|13|many|TRBJ2-3|TRBV29-1
TGCAGCGTTCTAGCGGGGGGCACAGATACGCAGTATTTT
CSVLAGGTDTQYF
>.|15|.|TRBJ1-6|TRBV7-9
TGTGCCAGCAGCTCCGGCCCAATAGCAAATTCACCCCTCCACTTT
CASSSGPIANSPLHF
>TRBD2|15|.|TRBJ2-3|TRBV7-9
TGTGCCAGCAGCCCAAAGCGGGGGGGCACAGATACGCAGTATTTT
CASSPKRGGTDTQYF
>.|14|once|TRBJ2-5|TRBV4-1
TGCGCCAGCAGCCAAGCGGACTACCAAGAGACCCAGTACTTC
CASSQADYQETQYF